These 13 T cell receptor beta chains share one sample of origin, sequenced in a study of vaccination and CD4 T cells after COVID-19. Their recognized antigens are unknown. Sequencing of the DNA from cultured CD4+ T cells was carried out with the Oncomine TCR Beta short-read assay. Using its own MiXCR run on the PCR reads, TCRdb lists one record per CDR3 protein. The sample holds 20,000 or so distinct CDR3 sequences, roughly 48% seen once. The treatment denotes: roughly nine-day PBMC culture with coronavirus spike peptide pools or control peptides (ViraFEST assay). Material: CD4+ T cells from blood, cultured in vitro, obtained before SARS-CoV-2 vaccination. The receptors stem from a human donor who had recovered from COVID-19.

Remarks on this clonotype: An end of the junction differs from the germline gene, which may be a read error. The chain has TRBV7-3 and TRBJ2-4; TRBD1 might be the D (6 bases). The CDR3 is made up of 12 amino acids. Germline CDR1 is SGHTA and CDR2 is FQGTGA. The CDR3 bases are TGTGCCAGCAGCTCCCCAACCGGGACACAGAGCTTC. This translates into CASSSPTGTQSF.

The chain uses TRBV20-1 and TRBJ1-1; maybe TRBD1 (5 bases). V was pared by 2 bases and J by 11 bases, with 12 bases between. This CDR3 has 11 residues. In germline, CDR1 is DFQATT, CDR2 SNEGSKA (reference sequence). CDR3 coding DNA: TGCAGTGCTAGAATCCAGGGAGAGGCTTTCTTT. Residues: CSARIQGEAFF.

This clonotype was observed a few times. J is TRBJ1-6 and V is TRBV7-2; D unclear. V was cut by 4 bases and J by 10 bases, with 17 bases left in between. The germline CDR1 and CDR2 sequences are SGHTA and FQGNSA. The CDR3 consists of 15 residues. CDR3 residues: CASSYGTVIGSPLHF. DNA of the CDR3: TGTGCCAGCAGCTACGGAACCGTTATTGGGTCACCCCTCCACTTT.

This chain joins TRBV7-9 and TRBJ2-3; no clear D gene. The CDR3 spans 14 residues. V was cut by 2 bases and J by 4 bases, with 10 bases left in between. CDR1 is SEHNR, CDR2 FQNEAQ, per germline (reference sequence). CDR3 DNA: TGTGCCAGCAGCTTAATCTTTGAGGCAGATACGCAGTATTTT. Protein product: CASSLIFEADTQYF.

This clonotype appeared once. This chain joins TRBV20-1 and TRBJ2-1; maybe TRBD2 (5 bases). The CDR3 contains 12 residues. Trimming left V 3 bases short and J 6 bases short, with 9 bases between. Germline V gene lookup returns CDR1 DFQATT and CDR2 SNEGSKA (reference sequence). DNA of the CDR3: TGCAGTGCTAGTAAAGCGGTCAATGAGCAGTTCTTC. This gives the protein CSASKAVNEQFF.

J is TRBJ2-3 and V is TRBV7-9; D is possibly TRBD2 (5 bases). The CDR3 covers 15 residues. Between the trimmed V and J ends, which lost 5 bases and 3 bases, there was a span of 15 bases. The germline gives CDR1 SEHNR, CDR2 FQNEAQ (reference sequence). The CDR3 nucleotides are TGTGCCAGCAGCGAGCGGACTGGAGAGACAGATACGCAGTATTTT. Its translation: CASSERTGETDTQYF.

This clonotype has a handful of counts. V is TRBV20-1 and J is TRBJ2-2; 8 bases agree with TRBD1. Germline-derived CDR1 and CDR2 are DFQATT and SNEGSKA (reference sequence). CDR3 length: 15 amino acids. With 2 bases clipped from V and 6 bases from J, the junction kept 8 bases outside the gene matches. CDR3 sequence reads: CSARRQGADAGELFF. CDR3 bases: TGCAGTGCTAGAAGGCAGGGGGCGGATGCCGGGGAGCTGTTTTTT.

This clonotype was picked up one time. The chain joins TRBV28 to TRBJ1-2; a possible D gene is TRBD1 (5 bases). Germline V gene lookup returns CDR1 MDHEN and CDR2 SYDVKM. The CDR3 is made up of 13 amino acids. The V end was cut by 7 bases, the J end by 6 bases, with 15 bases between. CDR3 residues: CASTKAGGDGYTF. CDR3 nucleotides: TGTGCCAGCACTAAAGCCGGGGGAGATGGCTACACCTTC.

The chain has TRBV6-1 and TRBJ2-3; no reliable D call. This CDR3 is 14 amino acids long. V was cut by 5 bases and J by 1 base, with 10 bases left in between. Germline CDR1 and CDR2: MNHNS and SASEGT. DNA for the CDR3: TGTGCCAGCAGTCCCCTTGGGCGCACAGATACGCAGTATTTT. The encoded protein is CASSPLGRTDTQYF.

This rearrangement joins TRBV4-1 to TRBJ2-5; D gene ambiguous. This CDR3 spans 12 amino acids. V lost 4 bases to trimming and J lost 5 bases, with 8 bases between them. Germline assignment: CDR1 MGHRA and CDR2 YSYEKL. CDR3 nucleotide sequence: TGCGCCAGCAGCCCCCACCGGGAGACCCAGTACTTC. This encodes CASSPHRETQYF.

The chain carries TRBV6-5 and TRBJ1-1, with TRBD1 matching over 8 bases. Germline V gives CDR1 MNHEY, CDR2 SVGAGI. With V trimmed by 1 base and J by 5 bases, 9 bases remained unmatched. CDR3 length: 16 amino acids. The CDR3 reads CASSYYRTGLGTEAFF. The CDR3 coding sequence is TGTGCCAGCAGTTACTACCGGACAGGGCTAGGAACTGAAGCTTTCTTT.

The genes are TRBV19 and TRBJ1-5, with D possibly matching TRBD1 (6 bases). CDR1 is LNHDA and CDR2 is SQIVND in the germline V gene (reference sequence). V lost 2 bases and J lost 0, with 17 bases in between. The CDR3 runs 18 residues. CDR3 residues: CASSISLTGTFSNQPQHF. The CDR3 DNA reads as TGTGCCAGTAGTATATCCCTGACAGGAACCTTTAGCAATCAGCCCCAGCATTTT.

This rearrangement joins TRBV7-3 to TRBJ2-1, with D possibly being TRBD1 or TRBD2 (5 bases each). CDR3 length: 18 residues. Trimming took off 3 bases at V and 9 bases at J, with 27 bases between the two ends. Germline V gives CDR1 SGHTA, CDR2 FQGTGA. The CDR3 reads CASSFDVGVGTGRGEQFF. The CDR3 coding sequence is TGTGCCAGCAGCTTCGACGTTGGGGTGGGGACCGGTCGTGGTGAGCAGTTCTTC.